This TCR beta chain derives from a study of blood T cell repertoires in COVID-19 (dated by TCRdb to about 2020). Background on the whole study: Collaborator samples came from the United States, Italy and Spain and covered acute and convalescent phases of COVID-19. The material from the prospective study consisted of cDNA or gDNA derived from T cells, B-cell-depleted T cells, or PBMCs. Subjects who had been exposed to COVID-19, were actively infected with it, or had recovered from it provided the deeply sampled blood TCRbeta repertoires that made up the dataset. The repertoires were made available in a free public database intended to serve as a resource for research on the immune response to SARS-CoV-2. The samples were drawn from two sources: the first 160 participants of the ongoing ImmuneRACE study, and about 1,300 subjects contributed by 6 global collaborators. Nearly every sample came with metadata listing a de-identified subject ID, COVID-19 status, age in years and sex. Where available, HLA class I and class II types were taken from metadata supplied by the sample provider and were not determined by assay-based typing.

Remarks on this clone: Its antigen remains unidentified. There are no base qualities to consult, and no much larger clone falls within one base.

Relative to germline, V is 0 bases shorter and J is 4 bases shorter, with 15 bases between their ends. Sequences LGHDT (CDR1) and YNNKEL (CDR2) are obtained from the germline V gene (reference sequence). There are 16 amino acids in the CDR3, from cysteine to phenylalanine inclusive. Kept here is only the CDR3 DNA, which spans 48 bases and is read in frame from base 1. TCRbeta CDR3 regions were amplified from genomic DNA by means of the immunoSEQ Assay, a bias-controlled multiplex PCR. The published analysis was carried out like this. The number of nucleated cells in each sample was estimated from the amplification of reference gene primers within the assay. Sequence reads were collapsed and filtered to measure the absolute abundance of every unique TCRbeta CDR3 rearrangement. For each sample, productive Simpson clonality was calculated by taking the square root of Simpson's diversity index across productive rearrangements. Held by TCRdb, this immuneACCESS table contains in-frame sequences only and omits some clones. Under half of the omission traces to an unresolved V gene where checked; the cause of the rest is unknown. V and J calls and clone size are given by that table; D and trimming were obtained from the DNA. The sample includes approximately 90,000 clones, with roughly 88% observed a single time. Clones ranked in the top ten supply more than 25% of the sample.

Whole blood was collected in K2EDTA tubes by collaborating institutions according to the institutions' own protocols. For TCRbeta analysis, collaborator samples were shipped as frozen whole blood, as isolated PBMCs, or as DNA extracted from either sample type. General conclusions and limits of the study: The quantity of clinical and demographic metadata differed by source and by participant and was supplied without curation.

The V and J genes are TRBV3-1 (or the pseudogene TRBV3-2) and TRBJ2-5, and TRBD1 may be the D gene, going by 6 matching bases. The TCR was taken from a woman of 80 years or more with active or convalescent COVID-19. The sequenced sample was peripheral blood. The CDR3 sequence is CASSQEPQGLGETQYF. The bases are TGTGCCAGCAGCCAAGAACCCCAGGGGTTGGGAGAGACCCAGTACTTC.